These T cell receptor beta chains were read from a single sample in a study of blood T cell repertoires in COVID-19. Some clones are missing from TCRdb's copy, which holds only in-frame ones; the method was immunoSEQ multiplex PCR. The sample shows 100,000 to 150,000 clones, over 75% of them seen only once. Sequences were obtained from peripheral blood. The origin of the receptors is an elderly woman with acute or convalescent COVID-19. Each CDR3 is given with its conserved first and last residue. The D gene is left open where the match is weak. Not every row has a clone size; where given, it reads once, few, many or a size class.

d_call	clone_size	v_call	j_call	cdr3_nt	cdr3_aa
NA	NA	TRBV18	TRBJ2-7	TGTGCCAGCTCACCAGGCGGCCCCTACGAGCAGTACTTC	CASSPGGPYEQYF
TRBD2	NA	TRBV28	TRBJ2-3	TGTGCCAGCAGTTCAAGCGGGATCACAGATACGCAGTATTTT	CASSSSGITDTQYF
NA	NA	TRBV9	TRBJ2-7	TGTGCCAGCAGCGTAGGTCTAGCGGAGGGGGCCTACGAGCAGTACTTC	CASSVGLAEGAYEQYF
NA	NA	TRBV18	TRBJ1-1	TGTGCCAGCTCACCTACTCGGGATATTGAAGCTTTCTTT	CASSPTRDIEAFF
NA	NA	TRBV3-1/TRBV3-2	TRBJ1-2	TGTGCCAGCAGCCAAGATCTGGTTAAGGGGCTTGGCTACACCTTC	CASSQDLVKGLGYTF
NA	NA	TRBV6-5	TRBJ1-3	TGTGCCAGCAACAGGGAGAATGGAAACACCATATATTTT	CASNRENGNTIYF
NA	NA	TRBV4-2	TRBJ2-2	TGTGCCAGCAGTGAGGCTCCCGGGGAGCTGTTTTTT	CASSEAPGELFF
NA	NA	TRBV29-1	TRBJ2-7	TGCAGCGTTGATGGGCAGAACTACGAGCAGTACTTC	CSVDGQNYEQYF
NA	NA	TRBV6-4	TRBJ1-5	TGTGCCAGCAGTCCGGACAGCGGCCAGCCCCAGCATTTT	CASSPDSGQPQHF
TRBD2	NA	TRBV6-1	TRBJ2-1	TGTGCCAGCAGTGGACTAGCGGGAGCCTCAAACTCCTACAATGAGCAGTTCTTC	CASSGLAGASNSYNEQFF
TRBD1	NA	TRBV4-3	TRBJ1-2	TGCGCCAGCAGCCAAAACGGACAGGGGGCGGGTGGCTACACCTTC	CASSQNGQGAGGYTF
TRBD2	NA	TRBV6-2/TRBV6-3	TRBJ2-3	TGTGCCAGCAGTCGCGGGACTAGCGGGAGGGCCGGCACAGATACGCAGTATTTT	CASSRGTSGRAGTDTQYF
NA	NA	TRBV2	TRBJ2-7	TGTGCCAGCAGTGAGAACAGGGAGGGCGAGCAGTACTTC	CASSENREGEQYF
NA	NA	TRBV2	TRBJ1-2	TGTGCCAGCAGTGAAGAGGCGGGGCGCTATGGCTACACCTTC	CASSEEAGRYGYTF
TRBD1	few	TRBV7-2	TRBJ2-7	TGTGCCAGCAGCATTGACAGGGGATGGTACGAGCAGTACTTC	CASSIDRGWYEQYF
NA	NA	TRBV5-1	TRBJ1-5	TGCGCCAGCAGCTTGGACACTAACAGCAATCAGCCCCAGCATTTT	CASSLDTNSNQPQHF
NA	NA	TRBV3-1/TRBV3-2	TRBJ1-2	TGTGCCAGCAGCCAAGTGAGGTTTTCAGGGATCGGTGGCTACACCTTC	CASSQVRFSGIGGYTF
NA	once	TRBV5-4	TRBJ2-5	TGTGCCAGCAGCTTGGCAGGGAGGGAGACCCAGTACTTC	CASSLAGRETQYF
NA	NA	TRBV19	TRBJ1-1	TGTGCCAGTCAGCTTGGGGCAAACACTGAAGCTTTCTTT	CASQLGANTEAFF
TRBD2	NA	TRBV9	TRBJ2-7	TGTGCCAGCAGCGTAGGGGCTCTAGCGGGAGACAACGAGCAGTACTTC	CASSVGALAGDNEQYF
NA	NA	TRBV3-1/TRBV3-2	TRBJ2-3	TGTGCCAGCAGCCACCTAAAGACAGATACGCAGTATTTT	CASSHLKTDTQYF
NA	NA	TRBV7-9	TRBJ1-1	TGTGCCAGCAGCATGCAGGGAAGGGACACTGAAGCTTTCTTT	CASSMQGRDTEAFF
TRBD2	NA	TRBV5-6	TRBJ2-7	TGTGCCAGCAGCTTGTGGCCGGGACTAGCGGGAGAGGAGTACTTC	CASSLWPGLAGEEYF
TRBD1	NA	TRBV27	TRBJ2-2	TGTGCCAGCAGTTTCGGGACAGGGATCACCGGGGAGCTGTTTTTT	CASSFGTGITGELFF
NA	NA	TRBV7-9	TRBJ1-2	TGTGCCAGCAGCTTAGCGAGGGACTATGGCTACACCTTC	CASSLARDYGYTF
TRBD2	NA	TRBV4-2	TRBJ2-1	TGTGCCAGCAGCCAAGAAGCTGGGTGGACTAGGTCCCAAAATGAGCAGTTCTTC	CASSQEAGWTRSQNEQFF
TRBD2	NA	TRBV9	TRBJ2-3	TGTGCCAGCAGGCCCCCAAGCGGGGGGGGTGATACGCAGTATTTT	CASRPPSGGGDTQYF
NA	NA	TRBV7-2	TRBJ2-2	TGTGCCAGCAGCTTAGTACGGGGTGGGTTCGGCGGGGAGCTGTTTTTT	CASSLVRGGFGGELFF
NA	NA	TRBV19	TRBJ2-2	TGTGCCAGTAGTCCCCGGGTTACGAACACCGGGGAGCTGTTTTTT	CASSPRVTNTGELFF
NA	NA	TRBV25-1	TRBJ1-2	TGTGCCAGCAGTGCAGGGTTTCCCTATGGCTACACCTTC	CASSAGFPYGYTF
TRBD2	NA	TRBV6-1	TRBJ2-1	TGTGCCAGCAGTGAGGGGTGGACTAGCATACATGAGCAGTTCTTC	CASSEGWTSIHEQFF
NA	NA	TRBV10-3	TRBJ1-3	TGTGCCATCAGTTGGGGGGGTTCGAGCTCTGGAAACACCATATATTTT	CAISWGGSSSGNTIYF
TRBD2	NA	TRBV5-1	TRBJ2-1	TGCGCCAGCAGCTTGGGGACTAGCGGGAGAGGTGAGCAGTTCTTC	CASSLGTSGRGEQFF
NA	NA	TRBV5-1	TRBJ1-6	TGCGCCAGCAGCTTGGAGAGGGTTGGCTCACCCCTCCACTTT	CASSLERVGSPLHF